This entry lists 21 T cell receptor beta chains sequenced from one sample in a study of blood T cells in healthy people across ages. Using a J-beta primer mix together with a sample-barcoded 5' primer, a second PCR was run for roughly 7 to 11 cycles. Each CDR3 protein gets one entry after TCRdb re-called the 5' RACE reads with MiXCR. The table lists some 640,000 distinct CDR3 sequences, about half of them singletons. The sequencing sample was made of blood. All receptors come from an older woman in good health.

This chain joins TRBV28 and TRBJ2-7; TRBD2 aligns across 11 bases. Germline lookup yields CDR1 MDHEN and CDR2 SYDVKM. The CDR3 contains 16 residues. The J segment lost 0 bases and the V segment lost 7 bases, leaving 8 bases of the junction unmatched. The CDR3 sequence: CASKTGGLAGSYEQYF. The CDR3 DNA follows: TGTGCCAGCAAAACCGGAGGACTAGCGGGCTCCTACGAGCAGTACTTC.

The V call is TRBV2, the J call TRBJ2-6; no definite D call. Germline assignment: CDR1 SNHLY and CDR2 FYNNEI. CDR3 length: 14 residues. Trimming removed 6 bases from V and 0 bases from J, with 6 bases in between. The CDR3 reads CASRKSSGANVLTF. The CDR3 DNA sequence: TGTGCCAGCAGGAAAAGCTCTGGGGCCAACGTCCTGACTTTC. Looking up the rest from reference TRBV2 and TRBJ2-6 gives the full variable domain: EPEVTQTPSHQVTQMGQEVILRCVPISNHLYFYWYRQILGQKVEFLVSFYNNEISEKSEIFDDQFSVERPDGSNFTLKIRSTKLEDSAMYFCASRKSSGANVLTFGAGSRLTVL.

This clonotype has a handful of counts. The V call is TRBV29-1, the J call TRBJ2-7; a possible D gene is TRBD1 (6 bases). There are 11 residues in the CDR3. V was trimmed by 6 bases and J by 0 bases, leaving 6 bases between them. Germline assignment: CDR1 SQVTM and CDR2 ANQGSEA. DNA for the CDR3: TGCAGCGTGGACAGCTCCTACGAGCAGTACTTC. Translated: CSVDSSYEQYF.

This clonotype was counted between two and nine times. The chain is built from TRBV5-1 and TRBJ1-4, with D maybe TRBD1 (5 bases). Germline CDR1 and CDR2: SGHRS and YFSETQ. CDR3 length: 16 amino acids. Trimming removed 4 bases from V and 2 bases from J, with 15 bases in between. The CDR3, as DNA: TGCGCCAGCAGCCCGAGTTGGGACGGCACTAATGAAAAACTGTTTTTT. Protein: CASSPSWDGTNEKLFF.

The chain combines TRBV20-1 with TRBJ1-5; D is unresolved. The CDR3 is 14 residues long. The germline V gene has CDR1 DFQATT and CDR2 SNEGSKA (reference sequence). Trimming took 0 bases from V and 3 from J, leaving 9 bases between them. The CDR3 DNA is TGCAGTGCTAGAGATTTACAGTTCAATCAGCCCCAGCATTTT. It is translated as CSARDLQFNQPQHF.

V usage is TRBV6-2 or TRBV6-3 and J usage is TRBJ2-7; possibly TRBD1 or TRBD2 for D (5 bases each). Trimming removed 7 bases at V and 1 base at J, with 14 bases between. The germline gives CDR1 MNHEY, CDR2 SVGEGT. There are 14 residues in the CDR3. CDR3 region: CASNRDGVSYEQYF. The CDR3 nucleotides are TGTGCCAGCAACCGGGACGGTGTGTCCTACGAGCAGTACTTC.

This chain links TRBV18 with TRBJ2-1; 7 bases align to TRBD2. Germline values: CDR1 KGHSH, CDR2 LQKENI. V lost 2 bases to trimming and J lost 4 bases; unmatched junction nucleotides: 8. The CDR3 length is 16 residues. The CDR3 DNA follows: TGTGCCAGCTCACCAGAAGTGCCTAGCGGATACAATGAGCAGTTCTTC. It specifies CASSPEVPSGYNEQFF.

The V gene is TRBV6-1, the J gene TRBJ2-1; 7 nucleotides agree with TRBD2. The CDR3 covers 17 residues. CDR1 and CDR2 from the germline V gene are MNHNS and SASEGT. V dropped 7 bases and J dropped 0; count of bases not matched to a gene: 12. The CDR3, as DNA: TGTGCCAGCAATAGATATATTAGCGGGCGCTCCTACAATGAGCAGTTCTTC. Translating gives CASNRYISGRSYNEQFF.

The chain combines TRBV18 with TRBJ2-5; no reliable D call. The germline V gene encodes CDR1 KGHSH and CDR2 LQKENI. The CDR3 totals 14 residues. Trimming took off 0 bases at V and 5 bases at J, with 10 bases between the two ends. Here the CDR3 DNA reads TGTGCCAGCTCACCACCGGTGGAGCGCGAGACCCAGTACTTC. As protein: CASSPPVERETQYF.

This clonotype was found a few times. V and J are TRBV20-1 and TRBJ2-3; D gene uncertain. CDR3 size: 13 residues. V lost 2 bases, J lost 3 bases, and 9 bases lay in between. Germline CDR1 is DFQATT and CDR2 is SNEGSKA (reference sequence). CDR3 sequence: CSARKQPTDTQYF. Written as DNA, the CDR3 is TGCAGTGCTAGAAAACAGCCTACAGATACGCAGTATTTT.

CDR3 loop: CSVEDPLGTSYNEQFF. CDR3 coding DNA: TGCAGCGTTGAAGATCCTCTCGGGACCTCCTACAATGAGCAGTTCTTC. The J gene is TRBJ2-1, the V gene TRBV29-1; either TRBD1 or TRBD2 may fit D (5 bases each). V was shortened by 0 bases and J by 0 bases, with 12 bases between the two germline ends. From germline, CDR1 is SQVTM and CDR2 ANQGSEA. The CDR3 covers 16 residues.

The chain carries TRBV6-2 or TRBV6-3 and TRBJ2-7; 7 bases match TRBD2. CDR1 and CDR2 (germline): MNHEY, SVGEGT. The CDR3 has 12 residues. J lost 7 bases, V lost 6 bases, and 6 bases had no gene match. The CDR3 DNA is TGTGCCAGCAGCCAGCGGGATCATGAGCAGTACTTC. It encodes CASSQRDHEQYF.

The V and J genes are TRBV28 and TRBJ2-5; 9 bases map to TRBD2. Germline V gene lookup returns CDR1 MDHEN and CDR2 SYDVKM. V was pared by 7 bases and J by 3 bases, with 15 bases of the junction left unmatched. The CDR3 spans 17 residues. As DNA, the CDR3 is TGTGCCAGCAAAGGGTGGGCTAGCGGGACTGCGGAAGAGACCCAGTACTTC. Translation: CASKGWASGTAEETQYF.

This clonotype was counted once. The chain employs TRBV5-1 and TRBJ2-3; TRBD2 matches 7 bases. This CDR3 has 14 residues. V lost 4 bases, J lost 2 bases, and 4 bases stayed unmatched. Looked up from germline, CDR1 is SGHRS and CDR2 is YFSETQ. As DNA, the CDR3 is TGCGCCAGCAGCGTTGCGGGAGACACAGATACGCAGTATTTT. This encodes CASSVAGDTDTQYF.

The chain uses TRBV15 and TRBJ2-3, with TRBD2 matching 9 bases. Germline V gene lookup returns CDR1 LNHNV and CDR2 YYDKDF (reference sequence). The J segment lost 4 bases and the V segment lost 3 bases, leaving 5 bases of the junction unmatched. This CDR3 spans 15 amino acids. CDR3 in amino acids: CATSRTIAGADTQYF. The CDR3 nucleotides read TGTGCCACCAGCAGGACCATAGCGGGAGCAGATACGCAGTATTTT.

CDR3 sequence (DNA): TGCAGTGCTACTCGGACTAGCGGGGGTTACCATGAGCAGTTCTTC. Translating gives CSATRTSGGYHEQFF. The gene calls are TRBV20-1 and TRBJ2-1, with 13 positions matching TRBD2. The CDR3 is made up of 15 amino acids. Germline CDR1 reads DFQATT; CDR2 reads SNEGSKA (reference sequence). The ends lost 4 bases at V and 8 bases at J; junction bases unmatched: 8.

V and J are TRBV30 and TRBJ2-3, with D possibly being TRBD2 (6 bases). Germline assignment: CDR1 GTSNPN and CDR2 SVGIG (reference sequence). The CDR3 contains 14 residues. Between the trimmed V and J ends, which lost 4 bases and 1 base, there was a span of 12 bases. The CDR3: CAWTRDQGTDTQYF. The CDR3 DNA reads as TGTGCCTGGACGCGGGACCAAGGCACAGATACGCAGTATTTT.

This clonotype was recorded at least ten times. This chain connects TRBV7-2 to TRBJ2-7, with D possibly TRBD2 on 6 matching bases. Germline CDR1 reads SGHTA; CDR2 reads FQGNSA. Trimming pared 4 bases from V and 4 bases from J, leaving 11 bases between. The length of the CDR3 is 13 residues. The CDR3 loop is CASSSRRAYEQYF. The CDR3 coding sequence is TGTGCCAGCAGCTCCCGGAGGGCGTACGAGCAGTACTTC.

The sample holds a few counts of this clonotype. The rearrangement joins TRBV20-1 to TRBJ1-1; 9 bases map to TRBD1. J was trimmed by 0 bases and V by 3 bases; bases with no gene match: 5. Per germline, CDR1 DFQATT and CDR2 SNEGSKA (reference sequence). CDR3 size: 15 residues. The CDR3 region has the DNA TGCAGTGCTAGTGGACAGGGGAGGTTGAACACTGAAGCTTTCTTT. Protein sequence: CSASGQGRLNTEAFF.

This chain joins TRBV5-1 and TRBJ2-2; D uncertain. This CDR3 has 15 amino acids. Germline loops: CDR1 SGHRS, CDR2 YFSETQ. Trimming removed 0 bases from V and 6 bases from J, with 12 bases in between. CDR3 DNA: TGCGCCAGCAGCTTGGATCCCCATTTGGCCGGGGAGCTGTTTTTT. Its protein product is CASSLDPHLAGELFF.

This clonotype was observed a few times. CDR3 region: CASSFTGDTQYF. The CDR3, as DNA: TGTGCCAGCAGCTTTACGGGCGATACGCAGTATTTT. This chain joins TRBV3-1 and TRBJ2-3, with unresolved D. This CDR3 region has 12 residues. Germline V lookup: CDR1 LGHDT, CDR2 YNNKEL (reference sequence). Trimming left V 5 bases short and J 6 bases short, with 9 bases between.